The 5 T cell receptor beta chains below come from one sample, sequenced in a study of T cell repertoires in cytomegalovirus infection. TCRdb re-derived calls from the reads in MiXCR, one entry per CDR3 protein. The sample consists of approximately 750,000 distinct CDR3 sequences, less than 40% of them appearing once. Sequenced: PBMCs. The receptors were sampled from a human donor in good health (CMV status not recorded). Some clones in this sample may be carry-over from other donors' samples.

The CDR3 loop reads CASSQTSGSGQYF. CDR3 DNA sequence: TGTGCCAGCAGCCAAACTAGCGGGAGCGGGCAGTACTTC. The chain employs TRBV7-2 and TRBJ2-7; 11 nucleotides agree with TRBD2. Germline V lookup: CDR1 SGHTA, CDR2 FQGNSA. The trim removed 5 bases at V and 9 bases at J, leaving 6 bases unmatched. This CDR3 region has 13 residues.

This clonotype came up many times. The chain recombines TRBV7-8 with TRBJ2-7; D gene ambiguous. Germline V gene sequence: CDR1 SGHVS, CDR2 FQNEAQ. This CDR3 is 12 amino acids long. Trimming stripped 2 bases from V and 3 bases from J, with 5 bases between. CDR3 DNA sequence: TGTGCCAGCAGCTTACCTTACTACGAGCAGTACTTC. Its translation: CASSLPYYEQYF.

This sequence joins TRBV6-6 and TRBJ1-1, with D hard to call. Per germline, CDR1 MNHNY and CDR2 SVGAGI (reference sequence). This CDR3 region has 14 residues. The V and J ends lost 7 bases and 1 base respectively, with 13 bases between them. The chain's CDR3 is CASIFLQTNTEAFF. CDR3 sequence (DNA): TGTGCCAGCATTTTCTTACAGACGAACACTGAAGCTTTCTTT.

A few counts support this clonotype. The chain links TRBV28 to TRBJ1-1; 8 bases are shared with TRBD1. The CDR3 is 15 amino acids. Germline-derived CDR1 and CDR2 are MDHEN and SYDVKM. The V gene end was trimmed by 3 bases and the J gene end by 5 bases; junction bases not matched to a gene: 8. The DNA for the CDR3 is TGTGCCAGCAGTTTCAGGGGGCTTCATGGTACTGAAGCTTTCTTT. The encoded protein is CASSFRGLHGTEAFF. The full variable domain, rest sourced from reference TRBV28 and TRBJ1-1, is DVKVTQSSRYLVKRTGEKVFLECVQDMDHENMFWYRQDPGLGLRLIYFSYDVKMKEKGDIPEGYSVSREKKERFSLILESASTNQTSMYLCASSFRGLHGTEAFFGQGTRLTVV.

This chain connects TRBV24-1 to TRBJ1-5, with D tentatively TRBD1 (5 bases). Germline V gene data show CDR1 as KGHDR and CDR2 as SFDVKD. V was pared by 11 bases and J by 7 bases, with 20 bases between. This CDR3 has 14 residues. CDR3 DNA sequence: TGTGCCATCGTTGGAGAGGGGAGTTTACAGCCCCAGCATTTT. This codes for CAIVGEGSLQPQHF.